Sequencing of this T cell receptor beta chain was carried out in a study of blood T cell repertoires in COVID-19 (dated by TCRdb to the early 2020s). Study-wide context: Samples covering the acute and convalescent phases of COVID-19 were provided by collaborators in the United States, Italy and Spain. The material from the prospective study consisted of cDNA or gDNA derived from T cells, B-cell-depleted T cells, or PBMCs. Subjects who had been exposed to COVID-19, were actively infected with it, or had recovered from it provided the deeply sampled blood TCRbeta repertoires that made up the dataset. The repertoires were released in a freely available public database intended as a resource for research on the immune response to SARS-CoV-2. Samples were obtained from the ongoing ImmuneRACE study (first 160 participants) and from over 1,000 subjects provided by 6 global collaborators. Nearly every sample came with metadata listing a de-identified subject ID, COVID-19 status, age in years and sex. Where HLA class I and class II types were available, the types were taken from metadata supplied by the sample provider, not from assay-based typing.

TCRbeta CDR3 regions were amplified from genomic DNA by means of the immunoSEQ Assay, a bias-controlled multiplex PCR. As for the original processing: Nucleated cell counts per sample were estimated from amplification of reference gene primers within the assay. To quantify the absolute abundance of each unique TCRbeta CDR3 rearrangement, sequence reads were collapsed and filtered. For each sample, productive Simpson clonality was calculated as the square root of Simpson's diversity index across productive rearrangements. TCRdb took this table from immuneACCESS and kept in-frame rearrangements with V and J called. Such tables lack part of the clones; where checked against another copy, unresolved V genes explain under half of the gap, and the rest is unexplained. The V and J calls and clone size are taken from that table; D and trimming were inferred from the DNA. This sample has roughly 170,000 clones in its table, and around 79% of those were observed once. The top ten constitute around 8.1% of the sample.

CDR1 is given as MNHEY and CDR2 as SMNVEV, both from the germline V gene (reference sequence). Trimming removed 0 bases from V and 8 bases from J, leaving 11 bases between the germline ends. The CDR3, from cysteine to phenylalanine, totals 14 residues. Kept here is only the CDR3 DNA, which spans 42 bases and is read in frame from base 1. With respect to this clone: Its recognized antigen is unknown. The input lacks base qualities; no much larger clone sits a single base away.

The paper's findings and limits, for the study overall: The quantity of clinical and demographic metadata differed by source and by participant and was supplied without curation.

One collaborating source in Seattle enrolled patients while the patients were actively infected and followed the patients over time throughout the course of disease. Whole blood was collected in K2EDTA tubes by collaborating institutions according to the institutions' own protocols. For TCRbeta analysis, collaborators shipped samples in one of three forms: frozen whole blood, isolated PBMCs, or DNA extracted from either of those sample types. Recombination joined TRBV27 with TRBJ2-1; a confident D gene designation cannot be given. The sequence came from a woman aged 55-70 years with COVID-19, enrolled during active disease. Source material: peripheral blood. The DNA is TGTGCCAGCAGTTTATCGGGCCACAGCCATGAGCAGTTCTTC. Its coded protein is CASSLSGHSHEQFF.